The 3 T cell receptor beta chains reported below all come from one sample, sequenced in a study of blood T cell repertoires in COVID-19. Assay: immunoSEQ multiplex PCR; the TCRdb copy retains only in-frame clones and omits some. The sample has 28,000 or so clones, 90% seen once. The source material was peripheral blood. Receptors were obtained from a man in his 70s with acute or convalescent COVID-19.

V is TRBV4-2 and J is TRBJ1-6; TRBD1 aligns across 8 bases. The length of the CDR3 is 14 residues. CDR1 is LGHNA, CDR2 YNFKEQ, per germline. The trim removed 5 bases at V and 9 bases at J, leaving 6 bases unmatched. This chain's CDR3 is CASSVTGVSSPLHF. For the CDR3, the DNA is TGTGCCAGCAGCGTGACAGGGGTGTCTTCACCCCTCCACTTT.

By proportion, this clone is medium-sized (0.01 to 0.1%). This chain connects TRBV7-6 to TRBJ2-7; 7 positions agree with TRBD1. The CDR3 sequence is 11 residues long. The germline V gene has CDR1 SGHVS and CDR2 FNYEAQ. V trimming: 4 bases; J trimming: 7 bases; junction bases outside the gene matches: 1. The CDR3 nucleotides are TGTGCCAGCAGCTCGGGACAGGAGCAGTACTTC. This codes for CASSSGQEQYF.

A single count supports this clone. J is TRBJ1-4 and V is TRBV27, with TRBD1 identical over 9 bases. This CDR3 is 15 amino acids long. Trimming cost V 3 bases and J 8 bases; bases outside gene matches: 7. CDR1 and CDR2 from the germline V gene are MNHEY and SMNVEV (reference sequence). In DNA form, the CDR3 reads TGTGCCAGCAGTTTTCGGGGACAGGGAGGCGAAAAACTGTTTTTT. This sequence encodes CASSFRGQGGEKLFF.